The clone carrying this T cell receptor beta chain has more than one count but fewer than ten. Its antigen is not identified. The CDR3 totals 13 residues. The V and J ends lost 0 bases and 6 bases respectively, with 9 bases between them. Looked up from germline, CDR1 is GTSNPN and CDR2 is SVGIG (reference sequence). Naive CD8 T cells were sorted, and the gate applied was CD8+CD4-CCR7+CD45RA+. The sample is drawn from a study of molecular identifiers for immune sequencing clone quantification. Regarding the study as a whole: Whereas naive cells kept under 1% of molecules in clones above 20 RNA copies, such clones held over 97% in effectors. Clone sizes could be underestimated for highly expanded clones when identical TCR molecules share a barcode.

As previously described, bulk TCR libraries were made using listed TCR primers. TCRdb independently ran MiXCR on the PCR reads; one entry per CDR3 protein. This sample has fewer than 350,000 distinct CDR3 sequences; about 22% occur once, and the top ten carry about 0.71%. This chain connects TRBV30 to TRBJ1-5; D possibly corresponds to TRBD1 (6 bases). The receptor was derived from a human donor in good health. Some libraries in this study had Jurkat cell RNA spiked in. The sequencing sample was made of naive CD8+ T cells from blood, with Jurkat cell RNA spiked in. Regarding subset: FACS-sorted CD8+CD4-CCR7+CD45RA+ naive T cells. CDR3 coding DNA: TGTGCCTGGAGTGTCAGGGGCGGTCAGCCCCAGCATTTT. Translated: CAWSVRGGQPQHF. Together with reference TRBV30 and TRBJ1-5, the CDR3 gives the full variable domain: SQTIHQWPATLVQPVGSPLSLECTVEGTSNPNLYWYRQAAGRGLQLLFYSVGIGQISSEVPQNLSASRPQDRQFILSSKKLLLSDSGFYLCAWSVRGGQPQHFGDGTRLSIL.